One and the same sample provided the 9 T cell receptor beta chains below, sequenced in a study of T cell responses to AZD1222 COVID-19 vaccine. TCRdb's table, derived via immunoSEQ multiplex PCR, lists solely in-frame clones and lacks some. The sample yields about 90,000 clones, almost 90% seen once. The specimen was peripheral blood, collected on day 0 of MenACWY control vaccination. The receptors shown here come from an adult in good health.

This sequence joins TRBV19 and TRBJ2-3; D perhaps matches TRBD1 (5 bases). V was cut by 6 bases and J by 0 bases, with 10 bases left in between. This CDR3 is built from 14 residues. CDR1 LNHDA and CDR2 SQIVND come from the germline V gene (reference sequence). The CDR3, as DNA: TGTGCCAGTAGACGTCCAGGGAGCACAGATACGCAGTATTTT. Its protein is CASRRPGSTDTQYF. Together with reference TRBV19 and TRBJ2-3, the CDR3 gives the full variable domain: DGGITQSPKYLFRKEGQNVTLSCEQNLNHDAMYWYRQDPGQGLRLIYYSQIVNDFQKGDIAEGYSVSREKKESFPLTVTSAQKNPTAFYLCASRRPGSTDTQYFGPGTRLTVL.

V and J are TRBV28 and TRBJ1-5, with 7 bases lining up with TRBD1. Germline V CDR1 and CDR2: MDHEN, SYDVKM. V trimming: 5 bases; J trimming: 0 bases; junction bases outside the gene matches: 7. CDR3 length: 16 residues. The CDR3: CASSPGTANSNQPQHF. The CDR3 DNA follows: TGTGCCAGCAGTCCCGGGACAGCTAATAGCAATCAGCCCCAGCATTTT.

This sequence joins TRBV24-1 and TRBJ1-2; the D is unclear. This CDR3 is 12 amino acids long. CDR1 is KGHDR and CDR2 is SFDVKD in the germline V gene. V lost 4 bases to trimming and J lost 4 bases, with 6 bases between them. The CDR3 region is CATSDGVYGYTF. In DNA, the CDR3 is TGTGCCACCAGTGACGGGGTCTATGGCTACACCTTC.

V usage is TRBV6-5 and J usage is TRBJ1-3, with D uncertain. There are 12 residues in the CDR3. The V gene's germline CDR1 is MNHEY and CDR2 SVGAGI. V lost 6 bases and J 4 bases, leaving 7 bases between the germline ends. The CDR3 loop reads CASSTNGNTIYF. In nucleotides, the CDR3 is TGTGCCAGCAGCACCAACGGAAACACCATATATTTT.

This clone is termed medium-sized. This chain uses TRBV5-1 with TRBJ2-1, with D possibly being TRBD1 (5 bases). The length of the CDR3 is 14 residues. Germline values: CDR1 SGHRS, CDR2 YFSETQ. Trimming shortened V by 4 bases and J by 3 bases, and 11 bases separated the two germline ends. This CDR3 is CASSAAGNYNEQFF. DNA for the CDR3: TGCGCCAGCAGCGCGGCAGGGAACTACAATGAGCAGTTCTTC.

The V gene is TRBV5-1, the J gene TRBJ1-4; D may be TRBD1 (6 bases). The CDR3 has 15 amino acids. Per the germline V gene, CDR1 is SGHRS and CDR2 is YFSETQ. Trimming took 0 bases from V and 7 from J, leaving 13 bases between them. The CDR3 region is CASSLEGGGGEKLFF. The DNA of the CDR3 is TGCGCCAGCAGCTTGGAGGGTGGAGGGGGTGAAAAACTGTTTTTT.

The V gene is TRBV6-5, the J gene TRBJ1-2; 7 nucleotides line up with TRBD1. Germline V lookup: CDR1 MNHEY, CDR2 SVGAGI. This CDR3 comprises 12 residues. CDR3 nucleotide sequence: TGTGACACTCACGACAGGGTATATGGCTACACCTTC. This sequence encodes CDTHDRVYGYTF.

The rearrangement joins TRBV13 to TRBJ1-4; D perhaps matches TRBD1 (5 bases). The CDR3 runs 16 residues. Trimming stripped 5 bases from V and 3 bases from J, with 16 bases between. From germline, CDR1 is PRHDT and CDR2 FYEKMQ (reference sequence). The CDR3 sequence: CASSLWGGQANEKLFF. CDR3 nucleotides: TGTGCCAGCAGCCTGTGGGGGGGTCAGGCTAATGAAAAACTGTTTTTT. Supplemented by reference TRBV13 and TRBJ1-4, the full variable domain reads AAGVIQSPRHLIKEKRETATLKCYPIPRHDTVYWYQQGPGQDPQFLISFYEKMQSDKGSIPDRFSAQQFSDYHSELNMSSLELGDSALYFCASSLWGGQANEKLFFGSGTQLSVL.

This chain uses TRBV19 with TRBJ2-5; a possible D gene is TRBD1 (5 bases). Trimming shortened V by 3 bases and J by 5 bases, and 10 bases separated the two germline ends. The CDR3 consists of 13 residues. Looked up from germline, CDR1 is LNHDA and CDR2 is SQIVND (reference sequence). The CDR3 spells CASSMGQVETQYF. CDR3 bases: TGTGCCAGTAGTATGGGGCAGGTTGAGACCCAGTACTTC.